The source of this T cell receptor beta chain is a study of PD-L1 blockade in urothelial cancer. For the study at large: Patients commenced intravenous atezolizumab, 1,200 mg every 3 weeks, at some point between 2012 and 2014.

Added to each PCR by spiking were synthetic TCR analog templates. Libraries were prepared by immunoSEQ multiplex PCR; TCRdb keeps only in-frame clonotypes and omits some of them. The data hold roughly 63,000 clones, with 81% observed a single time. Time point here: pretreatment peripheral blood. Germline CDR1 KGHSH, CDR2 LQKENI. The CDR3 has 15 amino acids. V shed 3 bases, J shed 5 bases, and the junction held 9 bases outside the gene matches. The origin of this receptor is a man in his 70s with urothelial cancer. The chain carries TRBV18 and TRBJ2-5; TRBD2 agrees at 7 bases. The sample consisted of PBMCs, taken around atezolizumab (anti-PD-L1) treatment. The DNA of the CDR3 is TGTGCCAGCTCACCCTCTCAGGTCGGGAGGGAGACCCAGTACTTC. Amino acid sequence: CASSPSQVGRETQYF.